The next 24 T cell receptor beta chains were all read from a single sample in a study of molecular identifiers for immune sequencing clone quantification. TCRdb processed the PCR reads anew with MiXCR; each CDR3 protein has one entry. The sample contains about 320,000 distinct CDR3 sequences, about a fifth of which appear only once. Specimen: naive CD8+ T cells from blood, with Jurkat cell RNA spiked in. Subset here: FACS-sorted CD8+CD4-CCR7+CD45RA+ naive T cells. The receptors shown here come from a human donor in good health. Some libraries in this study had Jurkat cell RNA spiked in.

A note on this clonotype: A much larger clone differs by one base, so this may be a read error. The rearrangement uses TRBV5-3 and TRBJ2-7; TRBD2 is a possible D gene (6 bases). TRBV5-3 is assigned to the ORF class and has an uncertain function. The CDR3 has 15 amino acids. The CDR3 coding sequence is TGTGCCAGCAGCTTGGGTGGAGGGAGCTCCTACGGGCAGTACTTC. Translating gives CASSLGGGSSYGQYF.

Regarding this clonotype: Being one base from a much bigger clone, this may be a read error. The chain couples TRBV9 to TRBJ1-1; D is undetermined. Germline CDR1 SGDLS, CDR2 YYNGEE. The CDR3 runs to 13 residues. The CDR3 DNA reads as TGTGCCAGCAGCGTTTACGGCAACACTGAAGCTTCCTTT. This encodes CASSVYGNTEASF.

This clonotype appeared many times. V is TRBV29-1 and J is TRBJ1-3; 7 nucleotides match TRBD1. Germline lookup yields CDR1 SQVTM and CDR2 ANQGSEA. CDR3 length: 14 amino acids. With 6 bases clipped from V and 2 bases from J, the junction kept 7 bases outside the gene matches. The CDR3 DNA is TGCAGCGTGGGACCACAGGGGACTGGAAACACCATATATTTT. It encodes CSVGPQGTGNTIYF.

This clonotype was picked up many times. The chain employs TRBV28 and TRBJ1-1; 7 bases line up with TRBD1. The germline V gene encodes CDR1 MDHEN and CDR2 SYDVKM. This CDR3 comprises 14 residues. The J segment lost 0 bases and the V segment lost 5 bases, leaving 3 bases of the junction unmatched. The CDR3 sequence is CASSTGTVNTEAFF. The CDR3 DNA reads TGTGCCAGCAGTACCGGGACAGTGAACACTGAAGCTTTCTTT.

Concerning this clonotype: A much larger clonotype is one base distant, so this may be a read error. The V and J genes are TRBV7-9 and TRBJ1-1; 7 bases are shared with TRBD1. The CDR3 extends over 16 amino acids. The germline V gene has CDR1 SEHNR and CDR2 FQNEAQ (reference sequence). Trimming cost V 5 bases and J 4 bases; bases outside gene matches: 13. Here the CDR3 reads CASSPKTGKGCTEAFF. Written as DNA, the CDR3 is TGTGCCAGCAGCCCTAAGACAGGGAAGGGGTGCACTGAAGCTTTCTTT.

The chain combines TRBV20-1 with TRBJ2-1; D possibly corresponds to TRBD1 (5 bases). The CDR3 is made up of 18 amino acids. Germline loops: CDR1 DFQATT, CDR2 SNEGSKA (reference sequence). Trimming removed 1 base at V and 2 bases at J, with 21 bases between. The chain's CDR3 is CSARVEEGADTPYNEQFF. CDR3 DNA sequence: TGCAGTGCTAGAGTCGAGGAAGGGGCGGACACACCCTACAATGAGCAGTTCTTC.

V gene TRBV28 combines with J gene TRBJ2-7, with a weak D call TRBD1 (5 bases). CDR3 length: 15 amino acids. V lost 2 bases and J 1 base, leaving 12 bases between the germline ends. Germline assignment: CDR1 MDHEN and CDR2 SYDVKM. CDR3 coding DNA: TGTGCCAGCAGTTTAGGGGAAGGGGTTTCCTACGAGCAGTACTTC. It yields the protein CASSLGEGVSYEQYF.

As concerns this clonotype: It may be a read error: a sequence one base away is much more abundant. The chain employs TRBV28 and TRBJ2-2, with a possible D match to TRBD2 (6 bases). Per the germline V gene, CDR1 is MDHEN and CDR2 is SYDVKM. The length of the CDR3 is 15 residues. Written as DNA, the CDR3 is TGTGCCAGCAGTTTATGGCAACATAACACCGGGGGGCTGTTTTTT. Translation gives CASSLWQHNTGGLFF.

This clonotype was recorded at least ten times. The DNA of the CDR3 is TGTGCCTGGAGTGTACTCGGGGTCGGCGAGCAGTACTTC. This codes for CAWSVLGVGEQYF. The rearrangement links TRBV30 to TRBJ2-7, with D possibly TRBD2 on 5 matching bases. CDR3 length: 13 amino acids. With 0 bases removed from V and 6 bases from J, the gap between germline ends came to 12 bases. CDR1 is GTSNPN and CDR2 is SVGIG in the germline V gene (reference sequence).

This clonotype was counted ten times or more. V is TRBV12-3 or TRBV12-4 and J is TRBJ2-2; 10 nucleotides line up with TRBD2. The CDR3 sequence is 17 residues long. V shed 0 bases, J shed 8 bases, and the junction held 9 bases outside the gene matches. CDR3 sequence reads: CASSLALSGGAIGELFF. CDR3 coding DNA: TGTGCCAGCAGTTTAGCGCTCAGCGGGGGGGCCATTGGGGAGCTGTTTTTT.

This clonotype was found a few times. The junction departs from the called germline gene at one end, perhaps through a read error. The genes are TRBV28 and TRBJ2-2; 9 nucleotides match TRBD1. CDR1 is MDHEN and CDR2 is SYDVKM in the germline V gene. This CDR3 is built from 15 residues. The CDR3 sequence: CASNPRTGVPGVLFF. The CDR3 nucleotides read TGTGCCAGCAACCCACGGACAGGGGTACCCGGGGTGCTGTTTTTT.

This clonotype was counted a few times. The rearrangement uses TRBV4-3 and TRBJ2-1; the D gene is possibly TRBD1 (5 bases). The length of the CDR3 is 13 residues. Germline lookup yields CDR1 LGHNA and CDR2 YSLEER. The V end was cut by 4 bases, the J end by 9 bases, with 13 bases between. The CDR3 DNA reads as TGCGCCAGCAGCCCTAGGGGCCTGGGTGAGCAGTTCTTC. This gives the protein CASSPRGLGEQFF.

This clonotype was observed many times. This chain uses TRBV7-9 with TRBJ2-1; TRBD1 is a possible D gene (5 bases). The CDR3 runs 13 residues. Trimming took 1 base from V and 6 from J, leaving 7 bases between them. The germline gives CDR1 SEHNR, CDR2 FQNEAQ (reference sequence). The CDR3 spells CASSLGRVNEQFF. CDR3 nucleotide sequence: TGTGCCAGCAGCTTAGGCAGGGTCAATGAGCAGTTCTTC.

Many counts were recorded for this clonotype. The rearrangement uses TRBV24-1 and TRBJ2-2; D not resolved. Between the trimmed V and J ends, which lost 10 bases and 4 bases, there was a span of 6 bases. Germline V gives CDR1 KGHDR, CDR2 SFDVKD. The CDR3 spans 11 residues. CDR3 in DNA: TGTGCCACTCGGTCCACCGGGGAGCTGTTTTTT. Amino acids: CATRSTGELFF.

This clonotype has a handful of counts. This CDR3 reads CASSLSGRTYQETQYF. CDR3 DNA sequence: TGTGCCAGCAGTCTTTCGGGGCGTACGTACCAAGAGACCCAGTACTTC. The gene calls are TRBV6-5 and TRBJ2-5; D possibly uses TRBD1 or TRBD2 (5 bases each). V was pared by 5 bases and J by 0 bases, with 16 bases between. CDR3 size: 16 residues. From germline, CDR1 is MNHEY and CDR2 SVGAGI.

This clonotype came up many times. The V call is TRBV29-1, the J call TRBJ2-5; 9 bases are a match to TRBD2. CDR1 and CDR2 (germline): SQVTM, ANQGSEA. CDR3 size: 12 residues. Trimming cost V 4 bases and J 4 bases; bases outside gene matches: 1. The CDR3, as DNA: TGCAGCGTTGTAGCGGGGGTAGAGACCCAGTACTTC. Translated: CSVVAGVETQYF.

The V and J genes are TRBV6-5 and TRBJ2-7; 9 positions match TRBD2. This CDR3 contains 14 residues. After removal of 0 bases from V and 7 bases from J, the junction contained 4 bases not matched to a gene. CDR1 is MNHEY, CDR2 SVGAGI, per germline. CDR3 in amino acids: CASSYSAGGREQYF. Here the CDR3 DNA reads TGTGCCAGCAGTTACTCGGCGGGAGGGAGGGAGCAGTACTTC.

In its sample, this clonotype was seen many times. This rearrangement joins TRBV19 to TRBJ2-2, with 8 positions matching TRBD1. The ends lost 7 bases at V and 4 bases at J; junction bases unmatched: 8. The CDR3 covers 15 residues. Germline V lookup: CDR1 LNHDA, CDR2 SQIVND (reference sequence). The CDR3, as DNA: TGTGCCAGTAACCTCCGGGACAGGTCCACCGGGGAGCTGTTTTTT. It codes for CASNLRDRSTGELFF.

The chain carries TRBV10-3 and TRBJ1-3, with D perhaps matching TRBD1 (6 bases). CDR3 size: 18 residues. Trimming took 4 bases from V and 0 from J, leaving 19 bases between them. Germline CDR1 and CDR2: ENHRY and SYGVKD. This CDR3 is CAISVEDSIIYSGNTIYF. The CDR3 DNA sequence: TGTGCCATCAGTGTGGAGGACAGTATAATTTACTCTGGAAACACCATATATTTT.

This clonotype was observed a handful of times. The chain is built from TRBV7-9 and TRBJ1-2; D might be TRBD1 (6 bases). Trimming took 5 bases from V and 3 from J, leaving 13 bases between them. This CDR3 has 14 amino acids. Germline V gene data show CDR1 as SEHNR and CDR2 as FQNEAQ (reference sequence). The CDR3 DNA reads TGTGCCAGCAGCCTCCGGACAGAGGACTATGGCTACACCTTC. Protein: CASSLRTEDYGYTF.

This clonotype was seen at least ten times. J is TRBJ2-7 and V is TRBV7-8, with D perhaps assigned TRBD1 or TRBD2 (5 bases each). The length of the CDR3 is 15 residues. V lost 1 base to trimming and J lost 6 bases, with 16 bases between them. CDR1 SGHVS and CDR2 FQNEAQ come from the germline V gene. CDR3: CASSLEGPGLSEQYF. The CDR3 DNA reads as TGTGCCAGCAGCTTAGAGGGGCCGGGGCTATCCGAGCAGTACTTC. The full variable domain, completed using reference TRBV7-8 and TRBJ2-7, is GAGVSQSPRYKVAKRGQDVALRCDPISGHVSLFWYQQALGQGPEFLTYFQNEAQLDKSGLPSDRFFAERPEGSVSTLKIQRTQQEDSAVYLCASSLEGPGLSEQYFGPGTRLTVT.

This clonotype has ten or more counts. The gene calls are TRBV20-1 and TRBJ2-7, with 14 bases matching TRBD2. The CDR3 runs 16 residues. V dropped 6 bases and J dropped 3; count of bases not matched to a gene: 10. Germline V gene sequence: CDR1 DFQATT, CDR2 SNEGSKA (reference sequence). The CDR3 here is CSASPGLAGVYYEQYF. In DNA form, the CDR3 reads TGCAGTGCGTCACCGGGACTAGCGGGAGTATACTACGAGCAGTACTTC.

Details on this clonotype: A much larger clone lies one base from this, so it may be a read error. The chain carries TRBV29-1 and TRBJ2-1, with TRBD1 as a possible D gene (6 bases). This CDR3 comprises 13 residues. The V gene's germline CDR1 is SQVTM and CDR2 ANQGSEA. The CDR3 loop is CGVVPRGSNEQFF. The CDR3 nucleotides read TGCGGCGTCGTGCCCAGGGGATCGAATGAGCAGTTCTTC.

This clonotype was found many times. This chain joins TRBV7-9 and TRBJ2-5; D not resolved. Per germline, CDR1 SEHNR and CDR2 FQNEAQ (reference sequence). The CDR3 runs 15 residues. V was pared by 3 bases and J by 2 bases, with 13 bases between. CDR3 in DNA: TGTGCCAGCAGCTTTCCGGGTACGAGTCAAGAGACCCAGTACTTC. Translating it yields CASSFPGTSQETQYF.